A single sample is the source of the 13 T cell receptor beta chains below, sequenced in a study of T cell repertoires in cytomegalovirus infection. The antigens these receptors bind are not known. TCRdb processed the reads anew with MiXCR; each CDR3 protein has one entry. The sample contains about 830,000 distinct CDR3 sequences, less than 35% of which appear only once. The input for sequencing was cultured CD8+ T cells from PBMCs, taken from culture after CMV antigen stimulation. The receptors come from a human donor in good health (CMV status not recorded). Some clones in this sample may be carry-over from other donors' samples.

The DNA for the CDR3 is TGTGCCAGTCGTGGGGGCGATACGCAGTATTTT. Its translation is CASRGGDTQYF. V gene TRBV19 combines with J gene TRBJ2-3, with a possible D match to TRBD1 (6 bases). The CDR3 contains 11 residues. Deletions cut 8 bases from V and 6 bases from J, with 9 bases between. Looked up from germline, CDR1 is LNHDA and CDR2 is SQIVND (reference sequence).

The table lists this clonotype with a few counts. In DNA form, the CDR3 reads TGTGCCAGCAGATCTGCGGGGGATCAGCCCCAGCATTTT. Translation: CASRSAGDQPQHF. J is TRBJ1-5 and V is TRBV7-2; perhaps TRBD1 as D (5 bases). Trimming took off 6 bases at V and 5 bases at J, with 11 bases between the two ends. The CDR3 length is 13 residues. Germline V gives CDR1 SGHTA, CDR2 FQGNSA.

The chain joins TRBV6-5 to TRBJ2-1, with D unclear. From germline, CDR1 is MNHEY and CDR2 SVGAGI. V lost 5 bases, J lost 0 bases, and 11 bases lay in between. This CDR3 is 15 amino acids long. This CDR3 is CASSTADVSYNEQFF. CDR3 coding DNA: TGTGCCAGCAGTACCGCGGACGTCTCCTACAATGAGCAGTTCTTC.

The rearrangement joins TRBV5-1 to TRBJ2-3; 9 bases are shared with TRBD2. This CDR3 is 16 amino acids long. Trimming took 1 base from V and 5 from J; bases not matched to a gene: 8. Germline V lookup: CDR1 SGHRS, CDR2 YFSETQ. CDR3 bases: TGCGCCAGCAGCTTGACTGGCGGGGGGGCCATAGATACGCAGTATTTT. Residues: CASSLTGGGAIDTQYF.

The gene calls are TRBV15 and TRBJ1-2, with D uncertain. CDR1 and CDR2 from the germline V gene are LNHNV and YYDKDF (reference sequence). Trimming removed 3 bases at V and 5 bases at J, with 13 bases between. This CDR3 contains 14 residues. The CDR3 nucleotides are TGTGCCACCAGCAGTCCTGCAGAGCCTTATGGCTACACCTTC. This gives the protein CATSSPAEPYGYTF.

This sequence joins TRBV29-1 and TRBJ2-2; D uncertain. Trimming cost V 5 bases and J 0 bases, with 7 bases left between them. The germline V gene encodes CDR1 SQVTM and CDR2 ANQGSEA. The CDR3 has 13 residues. The CDR3 nucleotides read TGCAGCGTTCTGATAACGAACACCGGGGAGCTGTTTTTT. Protein: CSVLITNTGELFF.

The gene calls are TRBV7-8 and TRBJ2-3, with unresolved D. The CDR3 length is 13 residues. Deletions cut 2 bases from V and 4 bases from J, with 7 bases between. Germline CDR1 SGHVS, CDR2 FQNEAQ. The DNA for the CDR3 is TGTGCCAGCAGCTTACGGAACCCAGATACGCAGTATTTT. Translation gives CASSLRNPDTQYF.

The rearrangement uses TRBV12-3 or TRBV12-4 and TRBJ1-2; no reliable D call. V was clipped by 3 bases and J by 6 bases, with 8 bases between them. The CDR3 totals 12 residues. The CDR3 spells CASSLVVNGYTF. The CDR3 DNA follows: TGTGCCAGCAGTTTGGTGGTTAATGGCTACACCTTC.

J is TRBJ2-5 and V is TRBV27, with 12 nucleotides matching TRBD1. From germline, CDR1 is MNHEY and CDR2 SMNVEV (reference sequence). The CDR3 consists of 16 residues. J gave up 5 bases and V 6 bases, and 10 bases lay outside the gene matches. CDR3 DNA sequence: TGTGCCAGCAGCCGGGACAGGGGGCGAGGGATGGAGACCCAGTACTTC. Translating it yields CASSRDRGRGMETQYF.

Concerning this clonotype: One junction end does not reproduce the germline sequence, and a read error may be involved. The J gene is TRBJ2-1, the V gene TRBV5-1, with D perhaps matching TRBD2 (5 bases). The CDR3 has 15 residues. In germline, CDR1 is SGHRS, CDR2 YFSETQ. CDR3 in DNA: TGTGCCAGCAGCTTGGAGGCCTATGGGTCCGATGAGCAGTTCTTC. Its protein product is CASSLEAYGSDEQFF.

There are a few counts of this clonotype. The chain joins TRBV29-1 to TRBJ2-2, with D unclear. The CDR3 consists of 14 residues. Between the trimmed V and J ends, which lost 4 bases and 0 bases, there was a span of 9 bases. Germline V lookup: CDR1 SQVTM, CDR2 ANQGSEA. The CDR3 coding sequence is TGCAGCGTTGTCAAGGATCCGAACACCGGGGAGCTGTTTTTT. Translated: CSVVKDPNTGELFF.

The V gene is TRBV27, the J gene TRBJ2-5; weak D call: TRBD1 (6 bases). This CDR3 comprises 15 residues. V was trimmed by 5 bases and J by 5 bases, leaving 18 bases between them. Germline CDR1 is MNHEY and CDR2 is SMNVEV (reference sequence). CDR3 region: CASSPRTERWETQYF. CDR3 DNA: TGTGCCAGCAGTCCCCGGACAGAGAGGTGGGAGACCCAGTACTTC.

The chain employs TRBV4-1 and TRBJ1-2, with D maybe TRBD1 (6 bases). The CDR3 is 15 amino acids. Per germline, CDR1 MGHRA and CDR2 YSYEKL. The ends were cut back, 6 bases at V and 1 base at J, with 15 bases in the middle. The CDR3 spells CASRAESGHNYGYTF. In nucleotides, the CDR3 is TGCGCCAGCAGGGCCGAGTCGGGACATAACTATGGCTACACCTTC.